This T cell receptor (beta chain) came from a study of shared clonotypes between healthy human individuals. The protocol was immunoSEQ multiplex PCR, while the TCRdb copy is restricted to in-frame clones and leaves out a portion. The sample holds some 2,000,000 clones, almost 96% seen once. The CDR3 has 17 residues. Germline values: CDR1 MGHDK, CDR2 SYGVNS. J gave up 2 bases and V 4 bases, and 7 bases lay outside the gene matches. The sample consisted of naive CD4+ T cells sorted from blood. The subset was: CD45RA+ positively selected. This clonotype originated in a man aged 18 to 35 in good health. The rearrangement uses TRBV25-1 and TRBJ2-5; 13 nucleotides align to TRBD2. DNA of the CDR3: TGTGCCAGCAGTGGGGTTTCGGGACTAGCGGGACAAGAGACCCAGTACTTC. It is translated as CASSGVSGLAGQETQYF.